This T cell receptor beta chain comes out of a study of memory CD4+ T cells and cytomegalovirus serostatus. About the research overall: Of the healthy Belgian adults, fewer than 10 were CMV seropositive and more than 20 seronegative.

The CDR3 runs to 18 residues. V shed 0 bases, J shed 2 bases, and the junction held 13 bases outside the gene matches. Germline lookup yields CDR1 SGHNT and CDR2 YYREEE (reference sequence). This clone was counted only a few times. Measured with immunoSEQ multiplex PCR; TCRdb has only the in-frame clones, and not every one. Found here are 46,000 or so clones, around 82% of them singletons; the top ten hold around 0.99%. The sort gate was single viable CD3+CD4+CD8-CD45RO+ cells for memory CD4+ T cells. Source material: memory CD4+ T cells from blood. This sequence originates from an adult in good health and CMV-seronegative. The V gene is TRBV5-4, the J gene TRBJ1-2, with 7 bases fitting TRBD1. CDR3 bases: TGTGCCAGCAGCTTGGGCAGGGGGTTACGTAAGGCCAACTATGGCTACACCTTC. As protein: CASSLGRGLRKANYGYTF.